This T cell receptor (beta chain) was sequenced in a study of tumor-infiltrating lymphocytes in primary liver carcinoma. General study findings and limits: Between tumor regions, pairs overlapped more than tumor-adjacent and tumor-blood pairs did.

The table lists this clonotype with a count of one. Its antigen is not known. A much bigger clone sits one base away, suggesting this may be a read error. Total RNA amounting to roughly 480 ng was the source from which TCR beta cDNA was made with a constant-region primer. Three nested multiplex PCR rounds of slightly modified ARM-PCR generated TCR beta libraries. The first two PCR rounds used TRBV1-TRBV30 forward primers with a C-beta reverse primer, roughly 10 cycles each. TCRdb re-called the multiplex PCR reads with MiXCR, one entry per CDR3 protein. The sample has 100,000 to 150,000 distinct CDR3 sequences; around 64% are singletons. Extraction of RNA together with DNA used about 17-31 mg of unsorted bulk tissue. This CDR3 comprises 12 residues. Trimming took off 7 bases at V and 6 bases at J, with 11 bases between the two ends. Germline lookup yields CDR1 SGHDN and CDR2 FVKESK.

This rearrangement joins TRBV14 to TRBJ2-3, with D maybe TRBD2 (5 bases). Material: liver tumor tissue from sampling region 3. As to subset: tumor region T3, left-lateral pole. This TCR came from a woman aged 55-69 years with primary liver carcinoma and hepatitis B virus infection. The CDR3: CASNQPGDTQYF. The CDR3 nucleotides read TGTGCCAGCAACCAGCCGGGGGATACGCAGTATTTT.